A single sample gave rise to the 29 T cell receptor beta chains below, sequenced in a study of cytomegalovirus exposure and HLA in healthy donors. Primers included in the PCR were 60 Vbeta and 13 Jbeta primers. TCRdb keeps only in-frame clones here, not all; method: immunoSEQ multiplex PCR. The data show about 220,000 clones, over 60% seen once. The material sequenced was PBMCs. The receptors come from a man younger than 35 in good health and CMV-seronegative.

This rearrangement joins TRBV9 to TRBJ2-5; a weak D match, TRBD2 (7 bases). V lost 3 bases, J lost 2 bases, and 14 bases lay in between. CDR3 length: 15 amino acids. The germline CDR1 and CDR2 sequences are SGDLS and YYNGEE. CDR3 DNA sequence: TGTGCCAGCAGCGCACTAAGGGGGGGGCAAGAGACCCAGTACTTC. Amino acid sequence: CASSALRGGQETQYF.

This clone was counted only a few times. The V and J genes are TRBV5-8 and TRBJ2-3, with D uncertain. Germline-derived CDR1 and CDR2 are SGHTS and YDEGEE. Between the trimmed V and J ends, which lost 1 base and 10 bases, there was a span of 4 bases. This CDR3 has 10 residues. DNA of the CDR3: TGTGCCAGCAGCTTGATCGCGCAGTATTTT. Its protein is CASSLIAQYF.

The chain has TRBV9 and TRBJ2-1; TRBD2 aligns across 11 bases. CDR1 SGDLS and CDR2 YYNGEE come from the germline V gene. J gave up 4 bases and V 0 bases, and 3 bases lay outside the gene matches. This CDR3 has 16 residues. CDR3 DNA sequence: TGTGCCAGCAGCGTAGACGGGACTAGCGGATACAATGAGCAGTTCTTC. Its protein product is CASSVDGTSGYNEQFF.

V and J are TRBV28 and TRBJ2-3, with TRBD2 identical over 7 bases. The CDR3 is made up of 14 amino acids. With 3 bases clipped from V and 3 bases from J, the junction kept 3 bases outside the gene matches. Germline CDR1 and CDR2: MDHEN and SYDVKM. The CDR3: CASSFSSGTDTQYF. The CDR3 nucleotides read TGTGCCAGCAGTTTTAGTAGCGGGACAGATACGCAGTATTTT.

V gene TRBV27 combines with J gene TRBJ2-3; D possibly corresponds to TRBD2 (6 bases). From germline, CDR1 is MNHEY and CDR2 SMNVEV (reference sequence). The CDR3 has 14 amino acids. V was cut by 4 bases and J by 4 bases, with 12 bases left in between. The CDR3 nucleotides are TGTGCCAGCAGTTCAGTCCCTAGCGCAGATACGCAGTATTTT. As protein: CASSSVPSADTQYF.

This clone appeared a single time. Here the CDR3 reads CASSPRGLYQETQYF. As DNA, the CDR3 is TGTGCCAGCAGTCCTCGGGGGTTGTACCAAGAGACCCAGTACTTC. The chain combines TRBV28 with TRBJ2-5; a weak D match, TRBD2 (6 bases). The CDR3 consists of 15 residues. The germline V gene encodes CDR1 MDHEN and CDR2 SYDVKM. Trimming left V 5 bases short and J 0 bases short, with 13 bases between. Full variable domain (rest looked up from reference TRBV28 and TRBJ2-5): DVKVTQSSRYLVKRTGEKVFLECVQDMDHENMFWYRQDPGLGLRLIYFSYDVKMKEKGDIPEGYSVSREKKERFSLILESASTNQTSMYLCASSPRGLYQETQYFGPGTRLLVL.

The chain couples TRBV18 to TRBJ1-2; D is undetermined. In germline, CDR1 is KGHSH, CDR2 LQKENI. The CDR3 spans 12 residues. V was trimmed by 8 bases and J by 0 bases, leaving 7 bases between them. CDR3: CASRLANYGYTF. As DNA, the CDR3 is TGTGCCAGCCGGTTAGCTAACTATGGCTACACCTTC. Full variable domain (remainder filled in from reference TRBV18 and TRBJ1-2): NAGVMQNPRHLVRRRGQEARLRCSPMKGHSHVYWYRQLPEEGLKFMVYLQKENIIDESGMPKERFSAEFPKEGPSILRIQQVVRGDSAAYFCASRLANYGYTFGSGTRLTVV.

This chain joins TRBV2 and TRBJ1-1; D unresolved. In germline, CDR1 is SNHLY, CDR2 FYNNEI. The germline V and J ends were trimmed by 8 bases and 3 bases, with 10 bases remaining between them. The length of the CDR3 is 12 residues. CDR3 coding DNA: TGTGCCAGCGCGCTGGTCGACACTGAAGCTTTCTTT. It yields the protein CASALVDTEAFF.

The chain joins TRBV18 to TRBJ2-3; D perhaps matches TRBD1 (6 bases). Trimming removed 4 bases from V and 5 bases from J, with 16 bases in between. The CDR3 loop spans 15 amino acids. Germline V gene lookup returns CDR1 KGHSH and CDR2 LQKENI. The CDR3 reads CASSLSGQSRDTQYF. The CDR3 nucleotides read TGTGCCAGCTCACTCTCCGGACAGTCAAGAGATACGCAGTATTTT.

The rearrangement joins TRBV6-5 to TRBJ1-1; 8 bases align to TRBD1. This CDR3 comprises 14 residues. The V segment lost 8 bases and the J segment 9 bases; nucleotides outside the gene matches: 14. Germline CDR1 MNHEY, CDR2 SVGAGI. The CDR3 DNA sequence: TGTGCCAGCGGGCCAGACAGGGGCCGCCCCCAAGCTTTCTTT. It translates to CASGPDRGRPQAFF.

This clone was detected only once. DNA for the CDR3: TGTGCCAGCAGCTTAGCGGGACACGGGGCGGATACGCAGTATTTT. The encoded protein is CASSLAGHGADTQYF. The chain links TRBV7-6 to TRBJ2-3, with D possibly matching TRBD1 (6 bases). CDR3 length: 15 residues. V gave up 0 bases and J gave up 6 bases, with 13 bases separating them. Germline V CDR1 and CDR2: SGHVS, FNYEAQ.

This clone occurred a few times. The chain recombines TRBV5-1 with TRBJ2-6; 8 nucleotides match TRBD2. V shed 1 base, J shed 2 bases, and the junction held 5 bases outside the gene matches. This CDR3 has 17 residues. Germline V gives CDR1 SGHRS, CDR2 YFSETQ. CDR3 loop: CASSLLLAVPGANVLTF. The CDR3 DNA reads TGCGCCAGCAGCTTGTTACTAGCGGTGCCTGGGGCCAACGTCCTGACTTTC.

The chain couples TRBV9 to TRBJ1-2; 8 bases match TRBD1. The J segment lost 8 bases and the V segment lost 3 bases, leaving 12 bases of the junction unmatched. The CDR3 is made up of 15 amino acids. In germline, CDR1 is SGDLS, CDR2 YYNGEE. CDR3: CASSGRRTGGGGYTF. The CDR3 bases are TGTGCCAGCAGCGGCCGTCGAACAGGGGGAGGGGGCTACACCTTC.

The V and J genes are TRBV1 and TRBJ2-2; no check of the table's D call, TRBD1, against the DNA was made. TRBV1 is a pseudogene. CDR3 length equals 16 residues. This CDR3 is CTSSHIRQGNTGELFF. For the CDR3, the DNA is TGCACCAGCAGCCACATAAGACAGGGTAACACCGGGGAGCTGTTTTTT.

The chain has TRBV5-4 and TRBJ2-7; 9 positions agree with TRBD1. This CDR3 comprises 13 residues. Trimming took 5 bases from V and 3 from J; bases not matched to a gene: 3. CDR1 and CDR2 from the germline V gene are SGHNT and YYREEE (reference sequence). The CDR3 nucleotides read TGTGCCAGCAGGAGGACAGGGGACTACGAGCAGTACTTC. It translates to CASRRTGDYEQYF.

This chain joins TRBV7-3 and TRBJ2-7, with a weak D call TRBD1 (6 bases). This CDR3 has 15 residues. The V end was cut by 1 base, the J end by 6 bases, with 16 bases between. Germline V gives CDR1 SGHTA, CDR2 FQGTGA. Here the CDR3 DNA reads TGTGCCAGCAGCTTAAATCCAGGGGTGGTTGGCGAGCAGTACTTC. Protein: CASSLNPGVVGEQYF.

The chain employs TRBV7-9 and TRBJ1-2; TRBD1 is a possible D gene (6 bases). The germline gives CDR1 SEHNR, CDR2 FQNEAQ (reference sequence). The ends were cut back, 5 bases at V and 0 bases at J, with 13 bases in the middle. This CDR3 has 15 amino acids. CDR3 sequence: CASSQSGQTNYGYTF. DNA for the CDR3: TGTGCCAGCAGCCAATCGGGACAAACTAACTATGGCTACACCTTC.

The chain is built from TRBV6-4 and TRBJ2-3; TRBD2 is a possible D gene (7 bases). Germline values: CDR1 MRHNA, CDR2 SNTAGT. This CDR3 is built from 16 residues. The V end lost 0 bases, the J end lost 5 bases, and 15 bases lay between the germline ends. CDR3 nucleotide sequence: TGTGCCAGCAGTGACTCGACGGAGGGGGGGAAAGATACGCAGTATTTT. Protein sequence: CASSDSTEGGKDTQYF.

Only a few counts were recorded for this clone. The rearrangement uses TRBV27 and TRBJ2-7, with D possibly being TRBD1 (6 bases). The CDR3 covers 15 residues. Germline CDR1 and CDR2: MNHEY and SMNVEV (reference sequence). V was trimmed by 3 bases and J by 4 bases, leaving 16 bases between them. The CDR3 nucleotides are TGTGCCAGCAGTTTTGTAGCAGGGGTCATATACGAGCAGTACTTC. Its protein is CASSFVAGVIYEQYF.

About this clone itself: One end of the junction does not line up with germline, which may come from a read error. The identical CDR3 is also encoded by other nucleotide sequences in the sample. Here the CDR3 DNA reads TGTGCTAGCAGCTTAGGGCTAGCGGGGACCACCGGGGAGCTGTTTTTT. This encodes CASSLGLAGTTGELFF. J is TRBJ2-2 and V is TRBV7-7, with 9 bases aligning to TRBD2. The CDR3 consists of 16 residues. Germline V gene data show CDR1 as SSHAT and CDR2 as FNYEAQ (reference sequence). Filled out from reference TRBV7-7 and TRBJ2-2, the complete variable domain reads GAGVSQSPRYKVTKRGQDVTLRCDPISSHATLYWYQQALGQGPEFLTYFNYEAQPDKSGLPSDRFSAERPEGSISTLTIQRTEQRDSAMYRCASSLGLAGTTGELFFGEGSRLTVL.

The chain joins TRBV4-1 to TRBJ2-3; D is unresolved. CDR1 is MGHRA and CDR2 is YSYEKL in the germline V gene. V was trimmed by 1 base and J by 4 bases, leaving 9 bases between them. This CDR3 spans 14 amino acids. In DNA form, the CDR3 reads TGCGCCAGCAGCCAAGTTTTATTCGCAGATACGCAGTATTTT. This translates into CASSQVLFADTQYF.

A note on this clone: Other nucleotide sequences in the sample specify the same CDR3. The chain uses TRBV6-5 and TRBJ1-4; 8 bases agree with TRBD1. CDR1 and CDR2 (germline): MNHEY, SVGAGI. The length of the CDR3 is 13 residues. J lost 7 bases, V lost 3 bases, and 1 base had no gene match. The CDR3 loop reads CASSYGTGEKLFF. CDR3 in DNA: TGTGCCAGCAGTTATGGGACAGGTGAAAAACTGTTTTTT.

This chain links TRBV27 with TRBJ1-5, with D possibly matching TRBD1 (6 bases). Germline CDR1 and CDR2: MNHEY and SMNVEV (reference sequence). The CDR3 runs 15 residues. The V and J ends lost 1 base and 5 bases respectively, with 12 bases between them. The CDR3 sequence: CASSLYYRVDQPQHF. The CDR3 DNA follows: TGTGCCAGCAGTTTATACTACAGGGTAGATCAGCCCCAGCATTTT.

The chain has TRBV10-3 and TRBJ1-1, with 9 bases matching TRBD1. Germline CDR1 reads ENHRY; CDR2 reads SYGVKD. V gave up 2 bases and J gave up 5 bases; unmatched junction bases: 3. The CDR3 length is 14 residues. As DNA, the CDR3 is TGTGCCATCAGTGAGGGGACAGGGTCTACTGAAGCTTTCTTT. Encoded protein: CAISEGTGSTEAFF.

Only one count was recorded for this clone. The chain joins TRBV19 to TRBJ2-1; 7 bases align to TRBD1. The J segment lost 4 bases and the V segment lost 3 bases, leaving 9 bases of the junction unmatched. This CDR3 is 16 amino acids long. Looked up from germline, CDR1 is LNHDA and CDR2 is SQIVND (reference sequence). Here the CDR3 DNA reads TGTGCCAGTAGTATTACTCGGGACAGATTATACAATGAGCAGTTCTTC. It codes for CASSITRDRLYNEQFF.

This sequence joins TRBV18 and TRBJ2-2; tentative D call: TRBD2 (6 bases). Germline loops: CDR1 KGHSH, CDR2 LQKENI. The CDR3 length is 16 residues. The ends were cut back, 3 bases at V and 0 bases at J, with 11 bases in the middle. The CDR3 bases are TGTGCCAGCTCACCTCCCGGGACTGCGAACACCGGGGAGCTGTTTTTT. As protein: CASSPPGTANTGELFF.

This sequence joins TRBV19 and TRBJ2-3, with a possible D match to TRBD2 (5 bases). In germline, CDR1 is LNHDA, CDR2 SQIVND (reference sequence). Between the trimmed V and J ends, which lost 5 bases and 0 bases, there was a span of 18 bases. CDR3 length: 17 residues. CDR3 loop: CASSPRVKVSSTDTQYF. The CDR3 DNA reads as TGTGCCAGTAGTCCGAGGGTGAAGGTATCTAGCACAGATACGCAGTATTTT.

V usage is TRBV19 and J usage is TRBJ2-2, with 10 bases identical to TRBD1. The CDR3 contains 15 residues. The germline gives CDR1 LNHDA, CDR2 SQIVND (reference sequence). V gave up 4 bases and J gave up 4 bases; unmatched junction bases: 3. The CDR3 DNA is TGTGCCAGTAGTACGTGGACAGGGGGCACCGGGGAGCTGTTTTTT. Its translation is CASSTWTGGTGELFF.

There are a few counts of this clone. The chain combines TRBV20-1 with TRBJ2-3; D might be TRBD1 (5 bases). With 7 bases removed from V and 2 bases from J, the gap between germline ends came to 7 bases. CDR3 length equals 11 residues. CDR1 and CDR2 from the germline V gene are DFQATT and SNEGSKA (reference sequence). The CDR3 region is CSGQPTDTQYF. The CDR3 region has the DNA TGCAGTGGACAGCCCACAGATACGCAGTATTTT.